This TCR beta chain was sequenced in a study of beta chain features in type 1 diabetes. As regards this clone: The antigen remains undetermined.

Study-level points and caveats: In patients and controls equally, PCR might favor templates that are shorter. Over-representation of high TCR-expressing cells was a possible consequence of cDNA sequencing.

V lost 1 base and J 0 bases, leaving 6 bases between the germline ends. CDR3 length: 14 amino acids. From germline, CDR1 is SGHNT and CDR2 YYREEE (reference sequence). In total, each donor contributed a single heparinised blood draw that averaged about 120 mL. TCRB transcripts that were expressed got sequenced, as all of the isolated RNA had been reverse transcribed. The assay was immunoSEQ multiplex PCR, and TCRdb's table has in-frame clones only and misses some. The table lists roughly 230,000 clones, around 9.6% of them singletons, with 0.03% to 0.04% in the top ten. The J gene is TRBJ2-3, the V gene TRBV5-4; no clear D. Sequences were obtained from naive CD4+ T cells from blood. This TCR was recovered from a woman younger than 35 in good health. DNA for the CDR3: TGTGCCAGCAGCTTGTCAGGAAGCACAGATACGCAGTATTTT. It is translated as CASSLSGSTDTQYF.